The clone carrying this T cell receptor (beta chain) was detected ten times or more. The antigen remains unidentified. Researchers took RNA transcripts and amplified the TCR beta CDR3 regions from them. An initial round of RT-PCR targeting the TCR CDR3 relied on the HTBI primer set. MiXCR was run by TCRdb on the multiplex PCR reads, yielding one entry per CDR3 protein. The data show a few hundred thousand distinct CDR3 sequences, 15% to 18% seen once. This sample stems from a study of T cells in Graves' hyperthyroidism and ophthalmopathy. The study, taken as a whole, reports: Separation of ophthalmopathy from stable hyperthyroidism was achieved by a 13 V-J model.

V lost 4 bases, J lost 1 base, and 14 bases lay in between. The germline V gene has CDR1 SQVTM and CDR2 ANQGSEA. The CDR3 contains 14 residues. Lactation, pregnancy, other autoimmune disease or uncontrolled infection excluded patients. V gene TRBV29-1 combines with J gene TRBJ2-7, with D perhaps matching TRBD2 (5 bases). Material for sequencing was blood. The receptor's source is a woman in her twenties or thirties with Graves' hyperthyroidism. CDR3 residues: CSVAGLAGSYEQYF. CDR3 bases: TGCAGCGTTGCCGGACTCGCCGGGTCCTACGAGCAGTACTTC.